This T cell receptor (beta chain) is from a study of cytomegalovirus exposure and HLA in healthy donors. Points from the study as a whole: In an earlier analysis, in roughly 600 donors, most V segments appeared productive either ~90% or ~30% of the time. Relative to the approximately 700-donor mean, N-insertions were reportedly fewer in an Asian-associated ancestry cluster in a later analysis.

The V and J ends lost 3 bases and 1 base, in that order; junction bases with no gene match: 11. The CDR3 extends over 18 amino acids. Germline CDR1 MDHEN, CDR2 SYDVKM. Notes on this clone: Its antigen is not identified.

Primers for the PCR totalled 60 Vbeta and 13 Jbeta. The data were produced by immunoSEQ multiplex PCR, yet TCRdb's version contains in-frame clones alone and is incomplete. Of about 180,000 clones in the sample, 75% to 85% were seen once. The sequenced sample was PBMCs. V usage is TRBV28 and J usage is TRBJ1-3, with 8 bases aligning to TRBD1. This TCR derives from a woman in her 30s in good health and CMV-seropositive. CDR3 sequence: CASSFYGQGSRSGNTIYF. In DNA form, the CDR3 reads TGTGCCAGCAGTTTTTACGGACAGGGAAGTCGGTCTGGAAACACCATATATTTT.